This T cell receptor (beta chain) was obtained from a study of OX40 agonist ivuxolimab in advanced cancers. Study-level findings and limits: No antigen was identified for the clonally expanded peripheral T cells. CD4+ and CD8+ blood T cells expanded clonally by week 6 at 0.1 to 3.0 mg/kg. Fewer expanded clones were found on average in CD4+ than in CD8+ T cells. Partly responding patients at 0.1-3.0 mg/kg showed some of the smallest clonal expansion.

CDR1 is PRHDT and CDR2 is FYEKMQ in the germline V gene (reference sequence). The CDR3 is 16 residues long. Trimming stripped 5 bases from V and 0 bases from J, with 13 bases between. Concerning this clone: Its antigen is as yet unknown.

Measured with immunoSEQ multiplex PCR; TCRdb has only the in-frame clones, and not every one. The repertoire holds 70,000 to 85,000 clones, with just over 90% as singletons. The sequences come from CD4+ or CD8+ T cells sorted from blood, collected in a trial of the OX40 agonist ivuxolimab. The receptor was derived from an adult with an advanced solid tumor such as melanoma, head and neck, liver or kidney cancer. The rearrangement links TRBV13 to TRBJ2-2; no definite D call. Here the CDR3 DNA reads TGTGCCAGCAGCCCCGCCTATTCATCGAACACCGGGGAGCTGTTTTTT. Translated, it gives CASSPAYSSNTGELFF. Complete variable domain (other parts from reference TRBV13 and TRBJ2-2): AAGVIQSPRHLIKEKRETATLKCYPIPRHDTVYWYQQGPGQDPQFLISFYEKMQSDKGSIPDRFSAQQFSDYHSELNMSSLELGDSALYFCASSPAYSSNTGELFFGEGSRLTVL.